A single T cell receptor beta chain is shown here with its context. Its antigen is unknown. The CDR3 is made up of 16 amino acids. Germline values: CDR1 LGHNA, CDR2 YSLEER. The V end was cut by 2 bases, the J end by 8 bases, with 18 bases between. Generated by immunoSEQ multiplex PCR, the TCRdb table keeps only in-frame clones and is missing some. The data show about 120,000 clones, around 94% seen once. This record comes from a study of human thymus T cells. General study points: Thymic repertoires from unrelated individuals overlapped highly, related research reported.

Thymus pieces cut out during corrective heart surgery were the tissue that was used. Material: thymus tissue. The gene calls are TRBV4-3 and TRBJ2-2; D is unresolved. The source is a boy under two years old with a congenital heart defect but otherwise immunologically healthy. DNA of the CDR3: TGCGCCAGCAGCCAAACCGGTCCCCCTAGTGTAGGGGAGCTGTTTTTT. Its translation is CASSQTGPPSVGELFF.